This T cell receptor (beta chain) was identified in a study of cytomegalovirus exposure and HLA in healthy donors. The table lists this clone with a few counts. Its antigen is undetermined. The length of the CDR3 is 13 residues. The germline CDR1 and CDR2 sequences are SNHLY and FYNNEI. V gave up 6 bases and J gave up 1 base, with 10 bases separating them. Measured with immunoSEQ multiplex PCR; TCRdb has only the in-frame clones, and not every one. This table has about 260,000 clones, less than 95% appearing once. Regarding the study as a whole: While the bulk of TCR sequences proved rare, some public TCRs turned up in many donors. According to reports, the classifier identified cytomegalovirus status with high specificity and sensitivity. TCR beta chains numbering some 160 were designated cytomegalovirus-associated. It was found in a later analysis that first-cohort TCR clusters tended to co-occur in the roughly 120 validation repertoires.

The material sequenced was PBMCs. The V and J genes are TRBV2 and TRBJ2-7; D possibly corresponds to TRBD2 (6 bases). This sequence originates from a woman younger than 45 in good health and CMV-seronegative. Written as DNA, the CDR3 is TGTGCCAGCAGATCGACTAGTTCCTACGAGCAGTACTTC. Translated: CASRSTSSYEQYF.